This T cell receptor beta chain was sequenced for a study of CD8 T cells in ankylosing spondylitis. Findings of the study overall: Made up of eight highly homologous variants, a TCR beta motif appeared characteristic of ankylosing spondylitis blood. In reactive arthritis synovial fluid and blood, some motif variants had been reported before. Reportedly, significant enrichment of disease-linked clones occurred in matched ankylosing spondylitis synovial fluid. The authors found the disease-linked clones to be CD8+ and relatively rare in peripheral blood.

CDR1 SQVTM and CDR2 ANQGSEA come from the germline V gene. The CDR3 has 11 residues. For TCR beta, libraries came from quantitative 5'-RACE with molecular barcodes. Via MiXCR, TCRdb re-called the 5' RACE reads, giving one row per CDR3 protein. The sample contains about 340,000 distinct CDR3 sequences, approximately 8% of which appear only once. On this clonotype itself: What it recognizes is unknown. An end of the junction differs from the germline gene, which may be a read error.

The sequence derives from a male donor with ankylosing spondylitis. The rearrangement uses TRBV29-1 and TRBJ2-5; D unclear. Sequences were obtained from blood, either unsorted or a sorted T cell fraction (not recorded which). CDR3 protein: CSVGSMETQCF. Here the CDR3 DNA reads TGCAGCGTTGGGTCGATGGAGACCCAGTGCTTC. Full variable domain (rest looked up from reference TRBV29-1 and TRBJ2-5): SAVISQKPSRDICQRGTSLTIQCQVDSQVTMMFWYRQQPGQSLTLIATANQGSEATYESGFVIDKFPISRPNLTFSTLTVSNMSPEDSSIYLCSVGSMETQCFGPGTRLLVL.